These 20 T cell receptor beta chains originate from one sample sequenced in a study of beta chain features in type 1 diabetes. Investigators reverse transcribed all isolated RNA, so they sequenced expressed TCRB transcripts. Sequencing was performed with immunoSEQ multiplex PCR; in TCRdb, only in-frame clones are kept and a portion is missing. This table has roughly 150,000 clones, 11% appearing once. Sequenced material: central memory CD4+ T cells from blood. These TCRs come from a man aged 18 to 29 in good health.

There are a few counts of this clone. The chain recombines TRBV7-2 with TRBJ2-1; 12 nucleotides line up with TRBD2. The junction had 11 bases not matched to a gene; V was cut back by 5 bases and J by 15 bases. This CDR3 region has 14 residues. CDR1 and CDR2 (germline): SGHTA, FQGNSA. CDR3: CASSPGASGRAGFF. As DNA, the CDR3 is TGTGCCAGCAGCCCGGGGGCTAGCGGGAGGGCCGGGTTCTTC.

V and J are TRBV5-6 and TRBJ1-2, with 10 bases lining up with TRBD1. V gave up 4 bases and J gave up 3 bases; unmatched junction bases: 6. Germline V gives CDR1 SGHDT, CDR2 YYEEEE. This CDR3 comprises 15 residues. Written as DNA, the CDR3 is TGTGCCAGCAGCGTGACAGGGGGCAACGACTATGGCTACACCTTC. This gives the protein CASSVTGGNDYGYTF.

The chain uses TRBV7-3 and TRBJ2-7; no clear D gene. Per germline, CDR1 SGHTA and CDR2 FQGTGA. The CDR3 extends over 14 amino acids. V dropped 10 bases and J dropped 2 bases, with 18 bases sitting between them. The CDR3 protein is CATLSQAGAYEQYF. The DNA of the CDR3 is TGTGCCACCCTATCCCAGGCTGGAGCCTACGAGCAGTACTTC.

The table lists this clone with a few counts. This chain links TRBV7-2 with TRBJ1-2; the D is unclear. Germline loops: CDR1 SGHTA, CDR2 FQGNSA. The CDR3 contains 12 residues. Trimming shortened V by 6 bases and J by 6 bases, and 11 bases separated the two germline ends. This CDR3 is CASSFANNGYTF. CDR3 DNA sequence: TGTGCCAGCAGTTTCGCCAATAATGGCTACACCTTC.

This clone came up many times. V is TRBV30 and J is TRBJ2-7; the match to TRBD1 covers 8 bases. V gave up 2 bases and J gave up 2 bases; unmatched junction bases: 2. The CDR3 extends over 13 amino acids. Germline CDR1 is GTSNPN and CDR2 is SVGIG (reference sequence). The CDR3 coding sequence is TGTGCCTGGAGTCCGGACAGGGCCTACGAGCAGTACTTC. Protein: CAWSPDRAYEQYF.

This clone appeared many times. The chain is built from TRBV7-9 and TRBJ2-5; TRBD1 aligns across 7 bases. Trimming took 5 bases from V and 5 from J; bases not matched to a gene: 5. The CDR3 is 13 amino acids. Germline-derived CDR1 and CDR2 are SEHNR and FQNEAQ (reference sequence). The CDR3 nucleotides are TGTGCCAGCAGCCGCGACAGGGTCGAGACCCAGTACTTC. The encoded protein is CASSRDRVETQYF.

This clone showed up just a few times. Other nucleotide sequences from this sample produce the same CDR3. The V and J genes are TRBV5-1 and TRBJ2-1; TRBD2 matches at 10 bases. The CDR3 totals 15 residues. Germline-derived CDR1 and CDR2 are SGHRS and YFSETQ. Trimming took 0 bases from V and 4 from J; bases not matched to a gene: 1. The CDR3 spells CASSLGTSGYNEQFF. The CDR3 nucleotides read TGCGCCAGCAGCTTGGGGACTAGCGGATACAATGAGCAGTTCTTC.

This clone was observed a handful of times. This chain connects TRBV5-4 to TRBJ2-1; possibly TRBD2 for D (5 bases). Between the trimmed V and J ends, which lost 4 bases and 1 base, there was a span of 15 bases. Germline V gene lookup returns CDR1 SGHNT and CDR2 YYREEE (reference sequence). This CDR3 region has 16 residues. The CDR3, as DNA: TGTGCCAGCAGCCTGGCTAGCCGGGCGTCCTACAATGAGCAGTTCTTC. It yields the protein CASSLASRASYNEQFF.

This sequence joins TRBV7-8 and TRBJ2-3; 7 bases are a match to TRBD2. Unmatched junction bases numbered 7, after V lost 7 bases and J lost 3 bases. The CDR3 loop spans 14 amino acids. In germline, CDR1 is SGHVS, CDR2 FQNEAQ. CDR3 region: CASTQAGRTDTQYF. As DNA, the CDR3 is TGTGCCAGCACGCAAGCGGGACGTACAGATACGCAGTATTTT.

CDR3 DNA: TGTGCCAGCAGTTTAAGGGGTGAGACCCAGTACTTC. This translates into CASSLRGETQYF. The chain carries TRBV28 and TRBJ2-5, with a weak D call TRBD1 (5 bases). The CDR3 spans 12 residues. Germline V gives CDR1 MDHEN, CDR2 SYDVKM. V lost 2 bases and J lost 5, with 6 bases in between. Filled out from reference TRBV28 and TRBJ2-5, the complete variable domain reads DVKVTQSSRYLVKRTGEKVFLECVQDMDHENMFWYRQDPGLGLRLIYFSYDVKMKEKGDIPEGYSVSREKKERFSLILESASTNQTSMYLCASSLRGETQYFGPGTRLLVL.

This chain connects TRBV4-3 to TRBJ2-7; the D call may be TRBD1 or TRBD2 (5 bases each). The CDR3 is 14 amino acids. V lost 4 bases and J 5 bases, leaving 15 bases between the germline ends. CDR1 is LGHNA and CDR2 is YSLEER in the germline V gene. Written as DNA, the CDR3 is TGCGCCAGCAGCCGAGGGGACGGCTTCAACGAGCAGTACTTC. It specifies CASSRGDGFNEQYF.

This clone was counted a few times. A far larger clone differs by one base, so this is likely a read error. This chain joins TRBV13 and TRBJ2-2; 7 bases map to TRBD2. The CDR3 totals 16 residues. Looked up from germline, CDR1 is PRHDT and CDR2 is FYEKMQ (reference sequence). V lost 4 bases and J lost 4; bases outside the gene matches: 9. For the CDR3, the DNA is TGTGCCAGCAGCTCCTCTGGCGGGGGTGGCACCGGGGAGCTGTTTTTT. Translated: CASSSSGGGGTGELFF.

This rearrangement joins TRBV25-1 to TRBJ2-1, with 9 bases aligning to TRBD2. The CDR3 consists of 16 residues. J was trimmed by 0 bases and V by 3 bases; bases with no gene match: 3. Germline CDR1 and CDR2: MGHDK and SYGVNS. As DNA, the CDR3 is TGTGCCAGCAGTGAGCTAGCGGGATCCTCCTACAATGAGCAGTTCTTC. Encoded protein: CASSELAGSSYNEQFF.

This sequence joins TRBV6-1 and TRBJ2-7; D is unresolved. Trimming stripped 6 bases from V and 4 bases from J, with 13 bases between. The CDR3 totals 13 residues. CDR1 is MNHNS and CDR2 is SASEGT in the germline V gene. In nucleotides, the CDR3 is TGTGCCAGCAGCGCCCAGGACGGGTACGAGCAGTACTTC. Residues: CASSAQDGYEQYF.

The sample holds a few counts of this clone. CDR3 amino acids: CASSGQIQETQYF. CDR3 DNA: TGTGCCAGCAGCGGACAGATCCAAGAGACCCAGTACTTC. The V and J genes are TRBV14 and TRBJ2-5; the D gene is possibly TRBD1 (6 bases). Germline V gene lookup returns CDR1 SGHDN and CDR2 FVKESK. V was trimmed by 5 bases and J by 1 base, leaving 8 bases between them. This CDR3 is built from 13 residues.

The sample holds a few counts of this clone. This chain uses TRBV7-3 with TRBJ2-7; D call uncertain. This CDR3 is 13 amino acids long. Looked up from germline, CDR1 is SGHTA and CDR2 is FQGTGA. V was clipped by 4 bases and J by 7 bases, with 14 bases between them. This CDR3 reads CASSSPIGGEQYF. In DNA, the CDR3 is TGTGCCAGCAGCTCTCCAATCGGTGGGGAGCAGTACTTC.

The sample holds a few counts of this clone. The V gene is TRBV6-5, the J gene TRBJ2-7, with D perhaps TRBD2 (5 bases). The germline CDR1 and CDR2 sequences are MNHEY and SVGAGI. This CDR3 comprises 15 residues. Trimming stripped 7 bases from V and 3 bases from J, with 19 bases between. The CDR3 sequence is CASKEAESVLYEQYF. CDR3 nucleotide sequence: TGTGCCAGCAAGGAGGCAGAATCGGTCCTCTACGAGCAGTACTTC.

The table lists this clone with a few counts. This chain joins TRBV25-1 and TRBJ2-3, with D possibly being TRBD2 (6 bases). The CDR3 has 16 amino acids. Per the germline V gene, CDR1 is MGHDK and CDR2 is SYGVNS. V lost 4 bases, J lost 1 base, and 15 bases lay in between. This chain's CDR3 is CASSGPTGLGTDTQYF. Written as DNA, the CDR3 is TGTGCCAGCAGTGGGCCAACGGGACTGGGCACAGATACGCAGTATTTT.

In this sample, this clone turned up a few times. The V gene is TRBV9, the J gene TRBJ2-5; 10 bases align to TRBD2. Germline trimming cut 4 bases from V and 1 base from J; bases unmatched to any gene: 4. CDR1 is SGDLS and CDR2 is YYNGEE in the germline V gene. CDR3 length equals 15 residues. CDR3 amino acids: CASSLAGGLQETQYF. DNA for the CDR3: TGTGCCAGCAGCTTAGCGGGGGGCCTCCAAGAGACCCAGTACTTC.

This chain links TRBV4-2 with TRBJ2-7; 9 bases fit TRBD2. There are 15 residues in the CDR3. Germline CDR1 LGHNA, CDR2 YNFKEQ. The V gene end was trimmed by 1 base and the J gene end by 3 bases; junction bases not matched to a gene: 4. CDR3 sequence reads: CASSQGVAGVYEQYF. Written as DNA, the CDR3 is TGTGCCAGCAGCCAAGGGGTAGCGGGGGTCTACGAGCAGTACTTC.